This T cell receptor beta chain was retrieved from a study of metastatic and nonmetastatic thyroid tumors. The wider study: Across blood and tumor or nodule tissue, repertoires from malignant and benign thyroid patients were compared with one another.

Each patient came to thyroid surgery without any prior treatment (of any kind). Using MiXCR, TCRdb reanalyzed the PCR reads. The data show under 30,000 clones, with about a quarter seen just once and approximately 2.4% held by the top ten. This clone was counted ten times or more. The CDR3 has 16 amino acids. V shed 0 bases and J 6 bases; nucleotides not matched to a gene: 8. The germline gives CDR1 LGHNA, CDR2 YNFKEQ. Sequencing was done on a sample of blood. This TCR came from a female donor with papillary thyroid cancer or a benign thyroid nodule (not recorded which). Some clones in this sample may be carry-over from other donors' samples. The chain recombines TRBV4-2 with TRBJ2-7; 10 positions match TRBD2. The DNA of the CDR3 is TGTGCCAGCAGCCAAGAGGCTAGCGGGAGTGAATTCGAGCAGTACTTC. Translated: CASSQEASGSEFEQYF.